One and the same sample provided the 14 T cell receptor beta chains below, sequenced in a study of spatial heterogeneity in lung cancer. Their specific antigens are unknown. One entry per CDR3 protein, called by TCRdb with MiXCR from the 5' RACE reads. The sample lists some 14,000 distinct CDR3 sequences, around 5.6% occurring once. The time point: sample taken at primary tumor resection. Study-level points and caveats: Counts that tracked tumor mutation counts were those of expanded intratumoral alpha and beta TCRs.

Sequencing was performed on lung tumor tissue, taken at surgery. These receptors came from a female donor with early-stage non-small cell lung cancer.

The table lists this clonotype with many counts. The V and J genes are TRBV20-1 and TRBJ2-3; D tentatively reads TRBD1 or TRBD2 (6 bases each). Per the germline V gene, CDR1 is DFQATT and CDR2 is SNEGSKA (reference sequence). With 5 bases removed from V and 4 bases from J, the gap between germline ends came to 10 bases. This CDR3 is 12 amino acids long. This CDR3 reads CSALGGPDTQYF. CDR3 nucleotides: TGCAGTGCTTTGGGGGGCCCAGATACGCAGTATTTT.

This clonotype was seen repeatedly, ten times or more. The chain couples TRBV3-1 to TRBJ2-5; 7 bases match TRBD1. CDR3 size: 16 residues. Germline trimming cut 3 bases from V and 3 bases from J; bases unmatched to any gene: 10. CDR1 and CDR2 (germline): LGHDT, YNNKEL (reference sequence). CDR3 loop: CASSQYGRQGKETQYF. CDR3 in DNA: TGTGCCAGCAGCCAGTATGGTCGACAGGGAAAAGAGACCCAGTACTTC.

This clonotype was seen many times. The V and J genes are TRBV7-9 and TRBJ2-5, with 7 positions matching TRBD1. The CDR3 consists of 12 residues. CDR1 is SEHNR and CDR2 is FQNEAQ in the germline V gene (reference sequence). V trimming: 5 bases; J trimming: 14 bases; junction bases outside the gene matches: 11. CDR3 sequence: CASSPTGTAKYF. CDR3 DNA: TGTGCCAGCAGCCCCACCGGGACAGCAAAATACTTC. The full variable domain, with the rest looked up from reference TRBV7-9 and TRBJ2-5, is DTGVSQNPRHKITKRGQNVTFRCDPISEHNRLYWYRQTLGQGPEFLTYFQNEAQLEKSRLLSDRFSAERPKGSFSTLEIQRTEQGDSAMYLCASSPTGTAKYFGPGTRLLVL.

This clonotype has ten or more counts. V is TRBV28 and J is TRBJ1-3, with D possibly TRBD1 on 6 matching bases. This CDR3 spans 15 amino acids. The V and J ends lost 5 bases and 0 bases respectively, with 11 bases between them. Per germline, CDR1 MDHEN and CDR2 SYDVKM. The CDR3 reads CASSRGTSSGNTIYF. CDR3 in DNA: TGTGCCAGCAGTCGGGGGACATCCTCTGGAAACACCATATATTTT.

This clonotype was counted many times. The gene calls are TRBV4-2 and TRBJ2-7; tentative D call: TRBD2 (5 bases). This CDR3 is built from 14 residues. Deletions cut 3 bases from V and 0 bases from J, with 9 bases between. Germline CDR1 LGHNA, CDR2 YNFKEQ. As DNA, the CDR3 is TGTGCCAGCAGCCAGGAGGTGTTCTCCTACGAGCAGTACTTC. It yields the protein CASSQEVFSYEQYF.

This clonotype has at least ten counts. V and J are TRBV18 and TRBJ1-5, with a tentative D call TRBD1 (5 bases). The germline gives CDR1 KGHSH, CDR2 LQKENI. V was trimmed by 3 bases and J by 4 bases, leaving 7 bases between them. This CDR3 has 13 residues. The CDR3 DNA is TGTGCCAGCTCACCGGGGGTGAATCAGCCCCAGCATTTT. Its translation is CASSPGVNQPQHF. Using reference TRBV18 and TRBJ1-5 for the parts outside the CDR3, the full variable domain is NAGVMQNPRHLVRRRGQEARLRCSPMKGHSHVYWYRQLPEEGLKFMVYLQKENIIDESGMPKERFSAEFPKEGPSILRIQQVVRGDSAAYFCASSPGVNQPQHFGDGTRLSIL.

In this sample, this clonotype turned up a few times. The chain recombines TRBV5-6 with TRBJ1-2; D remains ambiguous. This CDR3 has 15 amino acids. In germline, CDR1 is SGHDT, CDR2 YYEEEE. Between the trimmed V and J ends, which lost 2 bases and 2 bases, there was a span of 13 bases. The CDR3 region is CASSLAGIRNYGYTF. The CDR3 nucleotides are TGTGCCAGCAGCTTAGCTGGGATCCGGAACTATGGCTACACCTTC. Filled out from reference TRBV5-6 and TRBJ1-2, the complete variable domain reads DAGVTQSPTHLIKTRGQQVTLRCSPKSGHDTVSWYQQALGQGPQFIFQYYEEEERQRGNFPDRFSGHQFPNYSSELNVNALLLGDSALYLCASSLAGIRNYGYTFGSGTRLTVV.

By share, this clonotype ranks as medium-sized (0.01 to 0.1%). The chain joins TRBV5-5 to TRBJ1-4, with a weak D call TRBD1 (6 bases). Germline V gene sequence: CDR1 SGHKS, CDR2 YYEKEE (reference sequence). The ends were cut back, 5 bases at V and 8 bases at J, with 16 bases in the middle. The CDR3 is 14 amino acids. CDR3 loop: CASSSRTEGEKLFF. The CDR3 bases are TGTGCCAGCAGTTCTCGGACAGAGGGAGAAAAACTGTTTTTT.

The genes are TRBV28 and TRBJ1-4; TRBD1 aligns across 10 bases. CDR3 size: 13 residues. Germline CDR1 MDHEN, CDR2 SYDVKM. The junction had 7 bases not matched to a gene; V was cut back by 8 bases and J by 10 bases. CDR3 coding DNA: TGTGCCAGCGGGACAGGGGTGGCAGGAAAACTGTTTTTT. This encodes CASGTGVAGKLFF. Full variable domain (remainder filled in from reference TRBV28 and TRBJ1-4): DVKVTQSSRYLVKRTGEKVFLECVQDMDHENMFWYRQDPGLGLRLIYFSYDVKMKEKGDIPEGYSVSREKKERFSLILESASTNQTSMYLCASGTGVAGKLFFGSGTQLSVL.

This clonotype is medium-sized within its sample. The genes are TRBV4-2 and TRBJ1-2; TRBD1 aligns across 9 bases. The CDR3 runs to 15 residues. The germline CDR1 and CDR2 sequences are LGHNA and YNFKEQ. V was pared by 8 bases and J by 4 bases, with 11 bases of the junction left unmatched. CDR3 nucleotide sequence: TGTGCCAGCGGGGGACAGGGTCGATACGGCTATGGCTACACCTTC. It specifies CASGGQGRYGYGYTF.

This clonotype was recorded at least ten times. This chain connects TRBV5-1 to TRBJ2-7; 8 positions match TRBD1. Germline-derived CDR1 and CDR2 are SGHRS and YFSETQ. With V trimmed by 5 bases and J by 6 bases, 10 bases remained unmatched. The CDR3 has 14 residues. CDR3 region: CASSTGQGYIEQYF. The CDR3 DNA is TGCGCCAGCAGTACAGGACAGGGATACATCGAGCAGTACTTC.

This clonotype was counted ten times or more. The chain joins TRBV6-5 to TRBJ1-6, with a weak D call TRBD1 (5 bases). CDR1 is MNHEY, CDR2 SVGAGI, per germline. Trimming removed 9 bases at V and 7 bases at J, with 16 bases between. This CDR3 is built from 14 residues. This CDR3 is CASKRAGQNSPLHF. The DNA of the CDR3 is TGTGCCAGTAAACGGGCAGGGCAGAATTCACCCCTCCACTTT.

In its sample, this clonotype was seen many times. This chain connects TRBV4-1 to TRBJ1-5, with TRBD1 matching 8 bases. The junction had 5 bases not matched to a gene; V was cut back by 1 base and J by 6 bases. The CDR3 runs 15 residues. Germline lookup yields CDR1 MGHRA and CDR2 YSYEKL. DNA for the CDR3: TGCGCCAGCAGCCAAGGACAGGGGTCTTTTCAGCCCCAGCATTTT. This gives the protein CASSQGQGSFQPQHF.

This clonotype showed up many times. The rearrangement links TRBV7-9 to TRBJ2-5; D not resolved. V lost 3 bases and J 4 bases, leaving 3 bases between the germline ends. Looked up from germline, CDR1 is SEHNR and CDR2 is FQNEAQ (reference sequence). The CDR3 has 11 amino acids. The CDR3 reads CASSFVETQYF. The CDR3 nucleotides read TGTGCCAGCAGCTTCGTAGAGACCCAGTACTTC.